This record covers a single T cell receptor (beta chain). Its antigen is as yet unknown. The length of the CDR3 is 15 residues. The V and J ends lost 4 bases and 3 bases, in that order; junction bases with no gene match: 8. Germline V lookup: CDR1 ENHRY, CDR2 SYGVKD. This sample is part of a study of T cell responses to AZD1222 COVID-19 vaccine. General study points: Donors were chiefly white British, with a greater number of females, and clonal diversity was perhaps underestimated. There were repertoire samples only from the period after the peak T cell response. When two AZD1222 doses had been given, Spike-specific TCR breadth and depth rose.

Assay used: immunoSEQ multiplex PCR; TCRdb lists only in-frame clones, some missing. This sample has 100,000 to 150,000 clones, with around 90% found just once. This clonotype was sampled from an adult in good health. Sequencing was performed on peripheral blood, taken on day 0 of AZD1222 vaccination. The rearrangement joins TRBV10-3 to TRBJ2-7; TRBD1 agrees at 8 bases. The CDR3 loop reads CAISGSVGQGYEQYF. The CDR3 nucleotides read TGTGCCATCAGTGGGTCAGTTGGACAGGGCTACGAGCAGTACTTC.